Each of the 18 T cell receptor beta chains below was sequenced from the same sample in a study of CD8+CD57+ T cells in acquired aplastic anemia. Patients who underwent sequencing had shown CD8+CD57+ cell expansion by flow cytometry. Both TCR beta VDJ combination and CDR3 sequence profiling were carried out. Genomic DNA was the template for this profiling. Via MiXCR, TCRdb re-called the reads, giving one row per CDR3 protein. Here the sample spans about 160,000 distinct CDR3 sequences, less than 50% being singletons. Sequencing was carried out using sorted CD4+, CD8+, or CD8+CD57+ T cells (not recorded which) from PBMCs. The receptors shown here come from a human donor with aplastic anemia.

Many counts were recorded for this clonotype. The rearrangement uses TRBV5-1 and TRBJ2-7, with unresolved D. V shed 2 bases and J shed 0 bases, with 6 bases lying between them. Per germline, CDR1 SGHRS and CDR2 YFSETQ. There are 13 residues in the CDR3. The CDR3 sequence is CASSFASSYEQYF. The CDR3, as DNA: TGCGCCAGCAGCTTCGCCAGCTCCTACGAGCAGTACTTC.

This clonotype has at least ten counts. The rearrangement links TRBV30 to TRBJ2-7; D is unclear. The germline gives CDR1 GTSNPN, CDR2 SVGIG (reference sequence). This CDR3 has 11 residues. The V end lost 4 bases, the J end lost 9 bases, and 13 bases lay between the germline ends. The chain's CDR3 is CAWIMFSVQYF. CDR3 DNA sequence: TGTGCCTGGATTATGTTTTCCGTGCAGTACTTC.

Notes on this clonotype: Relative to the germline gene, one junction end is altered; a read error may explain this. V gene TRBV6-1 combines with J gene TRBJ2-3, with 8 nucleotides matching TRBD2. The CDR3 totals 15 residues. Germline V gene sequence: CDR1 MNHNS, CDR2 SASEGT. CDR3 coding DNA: TGTGCCAGCGGTGAAGGTAGCGGGGGCACAGATACGCAGTATTTT. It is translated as CASGEGSGGTDTQYF.

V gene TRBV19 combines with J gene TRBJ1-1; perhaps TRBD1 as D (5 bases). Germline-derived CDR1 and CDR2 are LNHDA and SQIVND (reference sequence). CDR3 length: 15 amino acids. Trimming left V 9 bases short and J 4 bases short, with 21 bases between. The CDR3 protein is CASSLVAGGGTEAFF. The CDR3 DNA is TGTGCCAGCAGCTTAGTTGCGGGCGGGGGCACTGAAGCTTTCTTT.

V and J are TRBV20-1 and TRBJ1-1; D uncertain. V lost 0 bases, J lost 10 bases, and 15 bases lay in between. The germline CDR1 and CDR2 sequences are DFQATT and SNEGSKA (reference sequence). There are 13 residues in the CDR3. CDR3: CSARESAVLGAFF. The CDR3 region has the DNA TGCAGTGCTAGAGAGTCAGCGGTGCTCGGAGCTTTCTTT.

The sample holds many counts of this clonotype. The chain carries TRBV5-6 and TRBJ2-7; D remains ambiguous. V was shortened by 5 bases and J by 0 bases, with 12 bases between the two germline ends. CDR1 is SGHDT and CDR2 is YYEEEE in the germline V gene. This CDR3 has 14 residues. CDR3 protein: CASSLRGVSYEQYF. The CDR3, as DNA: TGTGCCAGCAGTCTGCGTGGGGTCTCCTACGAGCAGTACTTC. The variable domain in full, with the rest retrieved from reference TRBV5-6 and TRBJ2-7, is DAGVTQSPTHLIKTRGQQVTLRCSPKSGHDTVSWYQQALGQGPQFIFQYYEEEERQRGNFPDRFSGHQFPNYSSELNVNALLLGDSALYLCASSLRGVSYEQYFGPGTRLTVT.

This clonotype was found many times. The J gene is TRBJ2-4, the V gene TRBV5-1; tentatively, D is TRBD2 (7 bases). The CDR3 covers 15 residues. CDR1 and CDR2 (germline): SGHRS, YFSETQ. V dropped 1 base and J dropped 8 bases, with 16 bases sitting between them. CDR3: CASSLRGDTLDIQYF. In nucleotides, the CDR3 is TGCGCCAGCAGCTTGCGGGGGGACACCCTGGACATTCAGTACTTC.

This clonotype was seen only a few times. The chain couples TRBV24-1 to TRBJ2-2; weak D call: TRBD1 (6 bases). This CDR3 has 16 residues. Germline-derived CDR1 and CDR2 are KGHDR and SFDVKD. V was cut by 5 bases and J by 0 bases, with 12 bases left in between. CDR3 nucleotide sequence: TGTGCCACCAGTGGAAGGGGACATACGAACACCGGGGAGCTGTTTTTT. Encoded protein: CATSGRGHTNTGELFF.

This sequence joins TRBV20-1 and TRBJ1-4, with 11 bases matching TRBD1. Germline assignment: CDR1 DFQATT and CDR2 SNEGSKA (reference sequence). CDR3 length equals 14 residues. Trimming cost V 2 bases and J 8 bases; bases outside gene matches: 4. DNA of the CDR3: TGCAGTGCTAGAACCGGGACAGGGGGAGAAAAACTGTTTTTT. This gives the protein CSARTGTGGEKLFF.

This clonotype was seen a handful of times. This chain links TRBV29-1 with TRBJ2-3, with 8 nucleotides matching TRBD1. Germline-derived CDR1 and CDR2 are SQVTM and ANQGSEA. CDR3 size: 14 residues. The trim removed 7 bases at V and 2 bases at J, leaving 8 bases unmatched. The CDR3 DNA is TGCAGCGGGGGGACAGGCCTATTCACAGATACGCAGTATTTT. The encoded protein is CSGGTGLFTDTQYF.

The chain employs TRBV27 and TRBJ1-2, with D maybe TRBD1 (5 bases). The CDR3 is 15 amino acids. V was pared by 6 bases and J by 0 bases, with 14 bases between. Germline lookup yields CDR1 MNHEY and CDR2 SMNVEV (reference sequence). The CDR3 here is CASSETGGPNYGYTF. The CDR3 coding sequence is TGTGCCAGCAGCGAGACTGGGGGACCTAACTATGGCTACACCTTC.

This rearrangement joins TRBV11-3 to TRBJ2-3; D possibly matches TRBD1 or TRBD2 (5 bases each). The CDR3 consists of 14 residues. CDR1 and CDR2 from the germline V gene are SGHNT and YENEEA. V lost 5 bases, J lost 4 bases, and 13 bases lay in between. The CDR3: CASSLGVGADTQYF. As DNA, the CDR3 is TGTGCCAGCAGCCTGGGGGTGGGTGCAGATACGCAGTATTTT. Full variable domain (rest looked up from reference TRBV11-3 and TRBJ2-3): EAGVVQSPRYKIIEKKQPVAFWCNPISGHNTLYWYLQNLGQGPELLIRYENEEAVDDSQLPKDRFSAERLKGVDSTLKIQPAELGDSAVYLCASSLGVGADTQYFGPGTRLTVL.

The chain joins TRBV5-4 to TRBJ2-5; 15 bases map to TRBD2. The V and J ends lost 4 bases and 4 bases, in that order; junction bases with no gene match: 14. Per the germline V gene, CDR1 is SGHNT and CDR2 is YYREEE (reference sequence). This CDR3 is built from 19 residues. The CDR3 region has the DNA TGTGCCAGCAGCCCCGTCCCGGGACTAGCGGGAGGCCTGTTAGAGACCCAGTACTTC. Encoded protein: CASSPVPGLAGGLLETQYF. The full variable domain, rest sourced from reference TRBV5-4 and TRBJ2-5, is ETGVTQSPTHLIKTRGQQVTLRCSSQSGHNTVSWYQQALGQGPQFIFQYYREEENGRGNFPPRFSGLQFPNYSSELNVNALELDDSALYLCASSPVPGLAGGLLETQYFGPGTRLLVL.

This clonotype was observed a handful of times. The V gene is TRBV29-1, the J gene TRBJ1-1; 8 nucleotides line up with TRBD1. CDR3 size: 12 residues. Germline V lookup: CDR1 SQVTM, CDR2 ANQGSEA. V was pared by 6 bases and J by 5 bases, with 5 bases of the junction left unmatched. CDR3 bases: TGCAGCGTGGACAGGGATTTTACTGAAGCTTTCTTT. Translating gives CSVDRDFTEAFF.

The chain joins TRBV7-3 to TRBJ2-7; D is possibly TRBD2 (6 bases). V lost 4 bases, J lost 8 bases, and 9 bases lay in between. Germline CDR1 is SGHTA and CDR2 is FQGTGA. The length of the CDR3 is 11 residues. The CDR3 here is CASSSGVQQYF. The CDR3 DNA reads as TGTGCCAGCAGCTCGGGGGTCCAGCAGTACTTC. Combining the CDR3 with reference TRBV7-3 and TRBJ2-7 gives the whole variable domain GAGVSQTPSNKVTEKGKYVELRCDPISGHTALYWYRQSLGQGPEFLIYFQGTGAADDSGLPNDRFFAVRPEGSVSTLKIQRTERGDSAVYLCASSSGVQQYFGPGTRLTVT.

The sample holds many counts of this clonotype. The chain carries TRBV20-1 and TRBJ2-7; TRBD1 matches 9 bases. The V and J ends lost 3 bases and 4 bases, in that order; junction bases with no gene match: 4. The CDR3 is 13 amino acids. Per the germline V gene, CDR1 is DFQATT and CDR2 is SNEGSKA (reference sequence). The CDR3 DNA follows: TGCAGTGCTAGTGCGACAGGGGGTTACGAGCAGTACTTC. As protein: CSASATGGYEQYF.

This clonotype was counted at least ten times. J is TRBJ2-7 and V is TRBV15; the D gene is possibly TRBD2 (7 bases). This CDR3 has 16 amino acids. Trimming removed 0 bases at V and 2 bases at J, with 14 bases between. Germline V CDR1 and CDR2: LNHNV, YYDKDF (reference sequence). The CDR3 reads CATSRDRTGGTYEQYF. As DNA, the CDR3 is TGTGCCACCAGCAGAGATCGGACGGGGGGCACCTACGAGCAGTACTTC.

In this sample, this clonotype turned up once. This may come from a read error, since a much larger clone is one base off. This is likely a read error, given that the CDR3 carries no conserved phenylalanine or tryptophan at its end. CDR3 in amino acids: CAWNKGTIYEQYL. CDR3 nucleotides: TGTGCCTGGAATAAAGGGACCATCTACGAGCAGTACCTC. This rearrangement joins TRBV19 to TRBJ2-7; D tentatively fits TRBD1 or TRBD2 (5 bases each). The CDR3 is 13 residues long. V lost 11 bases, J lost 3 bases, and 17 bases lay in between. The germline V gene encodes CDR1 LNHDA and CDR2 SQIVND (reference sequence).